One sample yielded the 18 T cell receptor beta chains listed below, sequenced in a study of vaccination effects on CD4 cells after COVID-19. Method: immunoSEQ multiplex PCR; TCRdb's copy keeps in-frame clones and lacks some. The sample includes 23,000 or so clones, around 72% of them seen just once. Before sequencing, viral peptide pools were used by the ViraFEST assay to expand antigen-specific CD4+ T cells. Having been cultured for roughly 9 days, the cells underwent CD4+ T cell isolation. Their cognate antigens are unknown. The source was CD4+ T cells from PBMCs cultured with HCoV-229E spike peptides, collected before COVID-19 vaccination. The receptors derive from a human donor who received a COVID-19 vaccine.

The J gene is TRBJ2-6, the V gene TRBV21-1; the table assigns TRBD1, which was not confirmed against the DNA. TRBV21-1 is a known pseudogene. This CDR3 comprises 21 residues. In DNA form, the CDR3 reads TGTGCCAGCAGCAAAAGTGTACAGCCCGTGACAGGGTTTTATGGGGCCAACGTCCTGACTTTC. Protein sequence: CASSKSVQPVTGFYGANVLTF.

The chain recombines TRBV4-1 with TRBJ1-5, with D perhaps matching TRBD1 (6 bases). The CDR3 contains 17 residues. Trimming pared 0 bases from V and 0 bases from J, leaving 12 bases between. CDR1 and CDR2 from the germline V gene are MGHRA and YSYEKL. The DNA for the CDR3 is TGCGCCAGCAGCCAAGACTCCCAGGGGCGTAGCAATCAGCCCCAGCATTTT. It encodes CASSQDSQGRSNQPQHF.

There are a few counts of this clone. The CDR3 sequence: CAISESRGLTGELFF. The CDR3 bases are TGTGCCATCAGTGAGTCTCGCGGACTCACCGGGGAGCTGTTTTTT. The rearrangement joins TRBV10-3 to TRBJ2-2, with a weak D call TRBD2 (5 bases). V was trimmed by 0 bases and J by 4 bases, leaving 9 bases between them. The length of the CDR3 is 15 residues. Germline V CDR1 and CDR2: ENHRY, SYGVKD.

This clone was recorded only once. Other DNA sequences in this specimen translate into the identical CDR3. The chain has TRBV2 and TRBJ2-6; no definite D call. The V and J ends lost 4 bases and 4 bases respectively, with 2 bases between them. Germline CDR1 and CDR2: SNHLY and FYNNEI. The CDR3 is 12 residues long. CDR3 sequence reads: CASSAGANVLTF. CDR3 nucleotide sequence: TGTGCCAGCAGTGCGGGGGCCAACGTCCTGACTTTC.

The table lists this clone with a count of one. The genes are TRBV5-1 and TRBJ1-2, with unresolved D. The CDR3 contains 14 residues. Trimming left V 1 base short and J 0 bases short, with 7 bases between. Germline V gene sequence: CDR1 SGHRS, CDR2 YFSETQ. The CDR3 protein is CASSLSLSNYGYTF. The CDR3 nucleotides are TGCGCCAGCAGCTTGTCTCTATCTAACTATGGCTACACCTTC.

The chain recombines TRBV7-8 with TRBJ1-2; the match to TRBD1 covers 7 bases. The J segment lost 3 bases and the V segment lost 3 bases, leaving 1 base of the junction unmatched. CDR1 is SGHVS, CDR2 FQNEAQ, per germline. The CDR3 consists of 13 residues. CDR3 in amino acids: CASSFDRDYGYTF. As DNA, the CDR3 is TGTGCCAGCAGCTTTGACAGGGACTATGGCTACACCTTC.

CDR3 sequence reads: CASSRAGSENTEAFF. CDR3 in DNA: TGTGCCAGTAGTAGGGCAGGGTCGGAGAACACTGAAGCTTTCTTT. V gene TRBV19 combines with J gene TRBJ1-1, with D tentatively TRBD1 (5 bases). V was trimmed by 4 bases and J by 1 base, leaving 13 bases between them. This CDR3 comprises 15 residues. The germline CDR1 and CDR2 sequences are LNHDA and SQIVND (reference sequence).

V gene TRBV11-2 combines with J gene TRBJ2-3, with TRBD2 matching 14 bases. V shed 5 bases, J shed 2 bases, and the junction held 12 bases outside the gene matches. This CDR3 comprises 19 residues. CDR1 and CDR2 (germline): SGHAT, FQNNGV. CDR3 in amino acids: CASSRGLAGAYLYTDTQYF. The CDR3 bases are TGTGCCAGCAGCAGGGGACTAGCGGGAGCGTACCTTTACACAGATACGCAGTATTTT. The full variable domain, in which reference TRBV11-2 and TRBJ2-3 provide the parts outside the CDR3, is EAGVAQSPRYKIIEKRQSVAFWCNPISGHATLYWYQQILGQGPKLLIQFQNNGVVDDSQLPKDRFSAERLKGVDSTLKIQPAKLEDSAVYLCASSRGLAGAYLYTDTQYFGPGTRLTVL.

The rearrangement uses TRBV19 and TRBJ1-2; TRBD1 might be the D (6 bases). There are 13 residues in the CDR3. V shed 6 bases and J shed 6 bases, with 14 bases lying between them. The germline gives CDR1 LNHDA, CDR2 SQIVND (reference sequence). The CDR3 sequence: CASRRQTGDGYTF. In DNA, the CDR3 is TGTGCCAGTAGGAGGCAGACAGGAGATGGCTACACCTTC. Variable domain in full (rest from reference TRBV19 and TRBJ1-2): DGGITQSPKYLFRKEGQNVTLSCEQNLNHDAMYWYRQDPGQGLRLIYYSQIVNDFQKGDIAEGYSVSREKKESFPLTVTSAQKNPTAFYLCASRRQTGDGYTFGSGTRLTVV.

The chain recombines TRBV2 with TRBJ1-5; 9 bases align to TRBD1. The germline CDR1 and CDR2 sequences are SNHLY and FYNNEI. The V gene end was trimmed by 6 bases and the J gene end by 5 bases; junction bases not matched to a gene: 5. CDR3 length equals 14 residues. The CDR3 reads CASSHRTGDQPQHF. Here the CDR3 DNA reads TGTGCCAGCAGCCACAGGACAGGGGATCAGCCCCAGCATTTT.

This chain joins TRBV25-1 and TRBJ2-3; 7 positions match TRBD1. The germline CDR1 and CDR2 sequences are MGHDK and SYGVNS. J gave up 3 bases and V 11 bases, and 14 bases lay outside the gene matches. This CDR3 is 15 amino acids long. This chain's CDR3 is CAAQRSPGGTDTQYF. CDR3 sequence (DNA): TGTGCCGCTCAGAGAAGTCCAGGGGGTACAGATACGCAGTATTTT.

The rearrangement joins TRBV18 to TRBJ2-5; no definite D call. The CDR3 runs to 14 residues. Trimming cost V 4 bases and J 5 bases, with 14 bases left between them. Germline V lookup: CDR1 KGHSH, CDR2 LQKENI. CDR3 bases: TGTGCCAGCTCACATGAGGATCTTATGGAGACCCAGTACTTC. It encodes CASSHEDLMETQYF.

The V call is TRBV3-1 (or the pseudogene TRBV3-2), the J call TRBJ1-6; TRBD1 might be the D (5 bases). Germline V gene data show CDR1 as LGHDT and CDR2 as YNNKEL (reference sequence). V lost 1 base and J 8 bases, leaving 18 bases between the germline ends. The CDR3 loop spans 17 amino acids. In DNA, the CDR3 is TGTGCCAGCAGCCAAGTTGGGCAGGGCAACCTTTATTCACCCCTCCACTTT. Amino acid sequence: CASSQVGQGNLYSPLHF.

The V gene is TRBV6-5, the J gene TRBJ1-5; 8 bases map to TRBD1. The CDR3 loop spans 15 amino acids. V dropped 6 bases and J dropped 6; count of bases not matched to a gene: 10. CDR1 and CDR2 from the germline V gene are MNHEY and SVGAGI. The CDR3 sequence is CASSDRQGRFQPQHF. The DNA of the CDR3 is TGTGCCAGCAGCGATCGACAGGGGCGGTTTCAGCCCCAGCATTTT.

CDR3 region: CASSWDRPSANYGYTF. CDR3 nucleotides: TGTGCCAGTAGTTGGGACAGACCCTCGGCTAACTATGGCTACACCTTC. V usage is TRBV19 and J usage is TRBJ1-2, with 7 bases fitting TRBD1. The V gene end was trimmed by 5 bases and the J gene end by 0 bases; junction bases not matched to a gene: 9. The CDR3 spans 16 residues. Germline V gene data show CDR1 as LNHDA and CDR2 as SQIVND (reference sequence).

The count of this clone is one. The V call is TRBV3-1 (or the pseudogene TRBV3-2), the J call TRBJ2-1; 8 bases line up with TRBD2. Germline loops: CDR1 LGHDT, CDR2 YNNKEL (reference sequence). The J segment lost 0 bases and the V segment lost 6 bases, leaving 4 bases of the junction unmatched. The CDR3 spans 15 residues. This CDR3 is CASSRSGSSYNEQFF. In DNA, the CDR3 is TGTGCCAGCAGTCGGAGCGGGAGCTCCTACAATGAGCAGTTCTTC.

This chain uses TRBV9 with TRBJ1-1; TRBD1 might be the D (6 bases). V was pared by 0 bases and J by 5 bases, with 14 bases between. Per germline, CDR1 SGDLS and CDR2 YYNGEE. CDR3 length: 15 amino acids. CDR3 in amino acids: CASSVATSGVTEAFF. CDR3 sequence (DNA): TGTGCCAGCAGCGTAGCTACCTCAGGGGTGACTGAAGCTTTCTTT.

Of note for this clone: At one end, the junction sequence differs from germline, possibly due to a read error. The V and J genes are TRBV7-2 and TRBJ2-2; TRBD1 matches 8 bases. CDR1 is SGHTA, CDR2 FQGNSA, per germline. CDR3 length equals 14 residues. The CDR3 DNA is TGTGCCAGCACAAACAGGGGGGCCGTCGGGAAGCTGTTTTTT. It specifies CASTNRGAVGKLFF.